The present T cell receptor (beta chain) was sequenced within a study of blood T cell repertoires in COVID-19 (dated by TCRdb to about 2020). Turning to the overall study: Samples from collaborators originated in the United States, Italy and Spain and spanned both the acute and convalescent phases of COVID-19. The samples were drawn from the first 160 participants of the ongoing ImmuneRACE study and from under 1,500 subjects provided by 6 global collaborators. Subjects who had been exposed to COVID-19, were actively infected with it, or had recovered from it provided the deeply sampled blood TCRbeta repertoires that made up the dataset. HLA class I and class II types, where available, came from metadata supplied by the sample provider rather than from assay-based typing. The repertoires were released in a freely available public database intended as a resource for research on the immune response to SARS-CoV-2. Sample metadata almost always included a de-identified subject ID, COVID-19 status, age in years and sex. The material from the prospective study consisted of cDNA or gDNA derived from T cells, B-cell-depleted T cells, or PBMCs.

This clone has only one observation. It has no known antigen specificity. Base qualities are not at hand, and no much larger clone is one base apart. The immunoSEQ Assay, a bias-controlled multiplex PCR, was used to amplify TCRbeta CDR3 regions from genomic DNA. Per the source publication's procedure: Within the assay, amplification of reference gene primers was used to estimate how many nucleated cells each sample contained. Sequence reads were collapsed and filtered to measure the absolute abundance of every unique TCRbeta CDR3 rearrangement. For each sample, productive Simpson clonality was calculated as the square root of Simpson's diversity index across productive rearrangements. TCRdb mirrors the immuneACCESS table, restricted to in-frame sequences. Some clones are absent from its copies; in checked studies, under half trace to an unresolved V gene, and the reason for the others is unknown. Clonal size and the V and J genes are those of that table, whereas D and trimming came from the DNA. This sample lists about 440,000 clones; around 90% were detected once. 0.55% to 0.75% of the sample is held by the ten biggest clonotypes.

Participants in the prospective study were aged roughly 18 to 89 years, lived in 24 United States geographic areas, and enrolled through a virtual design. Cohort assignment in the prospective study relied on participant-reported clinical history from a screening survey and a study questionnaire. Recovered participants in ImmuneRACE Cohort 3 were defined by two consecutive negative NP/OP PCR tests, clearance by a healthcare professional, or resolution of symptoms. In the prospective study, whole blood, serum and a nasopharyngeal or oropharyngeal swab were collected from each participant by mobile phlebotomists. Over a roughly two-month period, participants in the prospective study had the option of providing additional blood draws and questionnaires. Prospective study blood samples were shipped either frozen or at room temperature before DNA extraction. CDR1 MDHEN and CDR2 SYDVKM were looked up in the germline V gene. V is clipped by 11 bases and J by 0 bases, and the sequence between their germline boundaries is 14 bases long. The CDR3 measures 14 amino acids from cysteine to phenylalanine. Only the CDR3 DNA stays, 42 bases, in frame from base 1.

Findings and caveats that apply to the study as a whole: The quantity of clinical and demographic metadata differed by source and by participant and was supplied without curation.

Sequenced: PBMCs or T cells enriched from blood (not recorded which). This clonotype was obtained from a man aged 18 to 29 who had recovered from COVID-19. The chain is made from TRBV28 and TRBJ1-5, with no D gene named confidently. The CDR3 protein: CAGSQALSNQPQHF. The sequenced DNA: TGTGCCGGGTCCCAGGCGCTTAGCAATCAGCCCCAGCATTTT. With all but the CDR3 taken from the reference TRBV28 and TRBJ1-5 genes, the full variable domain is: DVKVTQSSRYLVKRTGEKVFLECVQDMDHENMFWYRQDPGLGLRLIYFSYDVKMKEKGDIPEGYSVSREKKERFSLILESASTNQTSMYLCAGSQALSNQPQHFGDGTRLSIL.